This entry lists 14 T cell receptor beta chains sequenced from one sample in a study of shared clonotypes between healthy human individuals. TCRdb's table, derived via immunoSEQ multiplex PCR, lists solely in-frame clones and lacks some. This sample has about 2.4 million clones, with 90% to 95% found just once. The sample comprised naive CD4+ T cells from PBMCs. The subset denotes: CD45RA+ positively selected. The receptors originated from a man younger than 35 in good health. Some clones in this sample may be carry-over from other donors' samples.

V gene TRBV11-2 combines with J gene TRBJ2-7; 8 bases agree with TRBD1. CDR1 is SGHAT, CDR2 FQNNGV, per germline. Unmatched junction bases numbered 6, after V lost 1 base and J lost 1 base. The length of the CDR3 is 16 residues. The CDR3 region is CASSLVPQGASYEQYF. CDR3 bases: TGTGCCAGCAGCTTAGTCCCCCAGGGGGCATCCTACGAGCAGTACTTC.

The rearrangement joins TRBV15 to TRBJ1-5; the D is unclear. The CDR3 extends over 13 amino acids. V lost 7 bases, J lost 1 base, and 8 bases lay in between. Germline assignment: CDR1 LNHNV and CDR2 YYDKDF (reference sequence). CDR3: CATNTGSNQPQHF. The CDR3 DNA follows: TGTGCCACCAACACGGGGAGCAATCAGCCCCAGCATTTT.

To note about this clone: The same CDR3 also results from other DNA sequences found in this sample. The CDR3 coding sequence is TGTGCCAGCAGTTTACAAGGGTCTTCCTACGAGCAGTACTTC. This translates into CASSLQGSSYEQYF. The V call is TRBV28, the J call TRBJ2-5; D uncertain. Matching the DNA end better, TRBJ2-7 makes the J call doubtful. Germline lookup yields CDR1 MDHEN and CDR2 SYDVKM. CDR3 length equals 14 residues.

The V call is TRBV5-1, the J call TRBJ2-2; possible D gene TRBD1, 5 bases. Trimming left V 0 bases short and J 6 bases short, with 15 bases between. The CDR3 is 16 amino acids. Germline assignment: CDR1 SGHRS and CDR2 YFSETQ. CDR3 sequence (DNA): TGCGCCAGCAGCTTGGAGGGGTTGTCTCTTCCCGGGGAGCTGTTTTTT. Translating it yields CASSLEGLSLPGELFF.

This rearrangement joins TRBV9 to TRBJ2-7, with D maybe TRBD1 (5 bases). The ends were cut back, 0 bases at V and 1 base at J, with 11 bases in the middle. The CDR3 covers 15 residues. The germline V gene encodes CDR1 SGDLS and CDR2 YYNGEE. This chain's CDR3 is CASSVAPGQSYEQYF. Here the CDR3 DNA reads TGTGCCAGCAGCGTAGCGCCAGGGCAGTCCTACGAGCAGTACTTC.

The V gene is TRBV7-9, the J gene TRBJ1-3, with D unclear. The ends were cut back, 6 bases at V and 1 base at J, with 7 bases in the middle. The CDR3 sequence is 13 residues long. Germline lookup yields CDR1 SEHNR and CDR2 FQNEAQ (reference sequence). In DNA form, the CDR3 reads TGTGCCAGCAGAGTTCAGTCTGGAAACACCATATATTTT. Its protein is CASRVQSGNTIYF.

On this clone: Other nucleotide sequences in the sample specify the same CDR3. The J gene is TRBJ2-7, the V gene TRBV5-1, with D possibly TRBD2 on 5 matching bases. In germline, CDR1 is SGHRS, CDR2 YFSETQ. V was shortened by 0 bases and J by 4 bases, with 8 bases between the two germline ends. This CDR3 has 13 amino acids. CDR3 in DNA: TGCGCCAGCAGCTTGGGGACTGATTACGAGCAGTACTTC. It encodes CASSLGTDYEQYF.

The chain recombines TRBV4-1 with TRBJ2-4; 7 bases match TRBD1. This CDR3 comprises 15 residues. Germline V gene sequence: CDR1 MGHRA, CDR2 YSYEKL. The V segment lost 0 bases and the J segment 4 bases; nucleotides outside the gene matches: 3. The DNA of the CDR3 is TGCGCCAGCAGCCAAGATCCGGGACAGAAAAACATTCAGTACTTC. It codes for CASSQDPGQKNIQYF.

The chain carries TRBV7-2 and TRBJ1-6, with a weak D call TRBD1 (5 bases). Germline CDR1 SGHTA, CDR2 FQGNSA. This CDR3 spans 17 amino acids. V was pared by 5 bases and J by 0 bases, with 14 bases between. In DNA form, the CDR3 reads TGTGCCAGCAGCCTACTCCGGGGGAGCTCCTATAATTCACCCCTCCACTTT. Residues: CASSLLRGSSYNSPLHF.

The chain recombines TRBV28 with TRBJ1-4, with D tentatively TRBD1 (6 bases). Trimming took off 7 bases at V and 6 bases at J, with 21 bases between the two ends. The CDR3 is 16 amino acids. CDR1 and CDR2 from the germline V gene are MDHEN and SYDVKM. CDR3 sequence: CASTTYRQGFYEKLFF. CDR3 nucleotides: TGTGCCAGCACCACATACCGCCAGGGGTTCTATGAAAAACTGTTTTTT.

In the case of this clone: The sample holds other DNA sequences that translate to the same CDR3. The V gene is TRBV5-1, the J gene TRBJ1-1; D uncertain. Trimming cost V 0 bases and J 5 bases, with 11 bases left between them. The CDR3 has 14 residues. Germline CDR1 is SGHRS and CDR2 is YFSETQ. The CDR3 nucleotides are TGCGCCAGCAGCTTGGTAGGGCGTGGGACTGAAGCTTTCTTT. It codes for CASSLVGRGTEAFF.

The chain is built from TRBV7-6 and TRBJ2-5, with a weak D call TRBD2 (5 bases). Germline V lookup: CDR1 SGHVS, CDR2 FNYEAQ. The germline V and J ends were trimmed by 5 bases and 1 base, with 17 bases remaining between them. This CDR3 region has 16 residues. For the CDR3, the DNA is TGTGCCAGCAGCCCTAGCTGGTCAGGCCTCCAAGAGACCCAGTACTTC. Its protein is CASSPSWSGLQETQYF.

The chain has TRBV5-1 and TRBJ1-2; TRBD1 might be the D (6 bases). The CDR3 loop spans 16 amino acids. V lost 2 bases, J lost 4 bases, and 18 bases lay in between. Germline values: CDR1 SGHRS, CDR2 YFSETQ. The CDR3: CASSFTGTLPSYGYTF. The CDR3 coding sequence is TGCGCCAGCAGCTTCACCGGGACACTTCCCAGCTATGGCTACACCTTC.

V is TRBV19 and J is TRBJ2-5, with TRBD2 matching 12 bases. This CDR3 is built from 14 residues. CDR1 is LNHDA, CDR2 SQIVND, per germline (reference sequence). The ends lost 6 bases at V and 4 bases at J; junction bases unmatched: 3. CDR3: CASRTSGRRETQYF. The CDR3 DNA reads as TGTGCCAGTAGGACTAGCGGGAGAAGAGAGACCCAGTACTTC.